This TCR beta chain emerged from a study of blood T cell repertoires in COVID-19. Study overall: Collection of acute and convalescent COVID-19 samples took place in the United States, Italy and Spain.

Authors' analysis steps: Amplification from reference gene primers served as the basis for estimated nucleated cell counts. The assay was immunoSEQ multiplex PCR, and TCRdb's table has in-frame clones only and misses some. V and J calls plus clone size are reproduced from that table; the DNA served to infer D and trimming. There are roughly 230,000 clones in the sample; approximately 81% occur only once, and approximately 6.6% lies in the top ten. The CDR3 runs 15 residues. Trimming left V 5 bases short and J 6 bases short, with 19 bases between. Germline-derived CDR1 and CDR2 are SGHVS and FQNEAQ. Source material: PBMCs or T cells enriched from blood (not recorded which). The source is a woman in her 50s who had been exposed to COVID-19. The chain links TRBV7-8 to TRBJ1-2; possible D gene TRBD1, 6 bases. Here the CDR3 DNA reads TGTGCCAGCAGCCCCCCGGACAGCCAAACGCATGGCTACACCTTC. It is translated as CASSPPDSQTHGYTF.